The sequence of this T cell receptor (beta chain) was determined in a study of blood T cells in healthy people across ages. It was with a sample-barcoded 5' primer and a J-beta primer mix that a second PCR of about 6 to 12 cycles was run. TCRdb re-called the 5' RACE reads with MiXCR, one entry per CDR3 protein. Of roughly 1,100,000 distinct CDR3 sequences listed, approximately 25% are singletons. The germline CDR1 and CDR2 sequences are SGHVS and FNYEAQ. The CDR3 runs 13 residues. Another study also made use of these data, one on T cells of mothers and their children.

The receptor's source is a girl aged 2 to 9 in good health. The rearrangement joins TRBV7-6 to TRBJ2-5; D remains unclear. The assigned J gene may be wrong: the sequence end matches TRBJ2-1 better. The sample consisted of blood. In DNA, the CDR3 is TGTGCCAGCAGCTTAGGACTTCTCGGTGAGCAGTTCTTC. It is translated as CASSLGLLGEQFF.